The rows below give T cell receptor beta chains drawn from one sample of a study of blood T cell repertoires in COVID-19. Measured with immunoSEQ multiplex PCR; TCRdb has only the in-frame clones, and not every one. The sample has about 250,000 clones; roughly 89% are singletons. The sequencing input was PBMCs or T cells enriched from blood (not recorded which). The origin of the receptors is a man between 35 and 55 years old who had recovered from COVID-19. The CDR3 runs from the conserved cysteine through the conserved F or W. A D gene is named only where the DNA matches it firmly. Part of the rows lack a size; the others show once, few, many or a class for expanded clones.

J: TRBJ1-5
size: NA
D: NA
V: TRBV7-8
DNA: TGTGCCAGCAGCTATGCGGTGCAAGTTCCCAATCAGCCCCAGCATTTT
CDR3: CASSYAVQVPNQPQHF

J: TRBJ2-2
size: NA
D: TRBD1
V: TRBV4-3
DNA: TGCGCCAGCAGCCACCCTGGGGGACAGGGAGGGACCGGGGAGCTGTTTTTT
CDR3: CASSHPGGQGGTGELFF

J: TRBJ2-3
size: once
D: TRBD2
V: TRBV7-3
DNA: TGTGCCAGCAGCTTATGGTCACTAGCGGGGGGCACAGATACGCAGTATTTT
CDR3: CASSLWSLAGGTDTQYF

J: TRBJ1-5
size: NA
D: TRBD1
V: TRBV28
DNA: TGTGCCAGCAGTTATATCACCCTCATGACAGGGCCCTATAGCAATCAGCCCCAGCATTTT
CDR3: CASSYITLMTGPYSNQPQHF

J: TRBJ1-1
size: NA
D: NA
V: TRBV20-1
DNA: TGCAGTGGCTACAGGATAAATGAAGCTTTCTTT
CDR3: CSGYRINEAFF

J: TRBJ1-2
size: NA
D: NA
V: TRBV19
DNA: TGTGCCAGTAGTATATCCCTCAACAGGTGGGCGTTTGATGGCTACACCTTC
CDR3: CASSISLNRWAFDGYTF

J: TRBJ2-7
size: once
D: NA
V: TRBV2
DNA: TGTGCCAGCATGGTGAGGGTGCTAGCTACCCACGAGCAGTACTTC
CDR3: CASMVRVLATHEQYF

J: TRBJ2-1
size: NA
D: NA
V: TRBV19
DNA: TGTGCCAGTAGGAGGGGGGGGAGCTCCTACAATGAGCAGTTCTTC
CDR3: CASRRGGSSYNEQFF

J: TRBJ2-2
size: NA
D: NA
V: TRBV19
DNA: TGTGCCAGTAGTTCCGGCAGGGCCGGGGAGCTGTTTTTT
CDR3: CASSSGRAGELFF

J: TRBJ2-3
size: NA
D: NA
V: TRBV5-4
DNA: TGTGCCAGCCGCCCCTGGGGGGGGGCGACAGATACGCAGTATTTT
CDR3: CASRPWGGATDTQYF

J: TRBJ1-2
size: NA
D: NA
V: TRBV19
DNA: TGTGCCAGTAGTATCGCCACGGGTCCCTCTTATGGCTACACCTTC
CDR3: CASSIATGPSYGYTF

J: TRBJ1-5
size: once
D: TRBD1
V: TRBV2
DNA: TGTGCCAGCAGTGCGGGGACAGTCAATCAGCCCCAGCATTTT
CDR3: CASSAGTVNQPQHF

J: TRBJ2-3
size: NA
D: NA
V: TRBV30
DNA: TGTGCCTGGAACAGGGTCACCACAGATACGCAGTATTTT
CDR3: CAWNRVTTDTQYF

J: TRBJ2-1
size: NA
D: NA
V: TRBV29-1
DNA: TGCAGCGCAACCTCGGGCGGAGGTAGCTCCTACAATGAGCAGTTCTTC
CDR3: CSATSGGGSSYNEQFF

J: TRBJ1-2
size: NA
D: NA
V: TRBV4-1
DNA: TGCGCCAGCAGCCACGCCCCCATCGGAGGGTTTTCTGGCTACACCTTC
CDR3: CASSHAPIGGFSGYTF

J: TRBJ1-2
size: few
D: TRBD1
V: TRBV11-2
DNA: TGTGCCAGCAGCTTCGGGGACAGGGCTAACTATGGCTACACCTTC
CDR3: CASSFGDRANYGYTF